The sequence of this T cell receptor beta chain was determined in a study of blood T cell repertoires in COVID-19. The protocol was immunoSEQ multiplex PCR, while the TCRdb copy is restricted to in-frame clones and leaves out a portion. There are hundreds of thousands of clones in the sample; over 85% occur only once, and 0.7% to 0.85% lies in the top ten. V lost 7 bases to trimming and J lost 6 bases; unmatched junction nucleotides: 6. Germline-derived CDR1 and CDR2 are SGHNT and YENEEA. CDR3 length: 12 residues. Material: peripheral blood. This chain connects TRBV11-3 to TRBJ2-7; 7 bases map to TRBD2. The receptor's source is a man between 18 and 35 years old with COVID-19, enrolled during active disease. CDR3 region: CASTTGGSEQYF. CDR3 nucleotides: TGTGCCAGCACCACGGGAGGAAGCGAGCAGTACTTC.